The 4 T cell receptor beta chains below were found in one sample sequenced in a study of blood T cell repertoires in COVID-19. Assay: immunoSEQ multiplex PCR; the TCRdb copy retains only in-frame clones and omits some. The sample shows approximately 88,000 clones, just over 90% of them seen only once. The sequencing input was peripheral blood. These receptors all come from a woman in her 50s in a cohort sampled during active COVID-19.

The gene calls are TRBV28 and TRBJ2-3; perhaps TRBD2 as D (5 bases). V was pared by 5 bases and J by 2 bases, with 14 bases between. In germline, CDR1 is MDHEN, CDR2 SYDVKM. The CDR3 totals 15 residues. The CDR3 protein is CASSTRERVTDTQYF. Here the CDR3 DNA reads TGTGCCAGCAGTACGAGGGAGAGGGTCACAGATACGCAGTATTTT.

This chain links TRBV19 with TRBJ1-2, with TRBD1 identical over 8 bases. This CDR3 is 15 amino acids long. V dropped 4 bases and J dropped 0; count of bases not matched to a gene: 4. CDR1 and CDR2 from the germline V gene are LNHDA and SQIVND (reference sequence). CDR3 nucleotides: TGTGCCAGTAGTAGACAGGGGAAAGCTAACTATGGCTACACCTTC. Residues: CASSRQGKANYGYTF. Full variable domain (missing parts from reference TRBV19 and TRBJ1-2): DGGITQSPKYLFRKEGQNVTLSCEQNLNHDAMYWYRQDPGQGLRLIYYSQIVNDFQKGDIAEGYSVSREKKESFPLTVTSAQKNPTAFYLCASSRQGKANYGYTFGSGTRLTVV.

The CDR3: CASSFGSETDTQYF. CDR3 sequence (DNA): TGTGCCAGCTCTTTCGGGAGTGAAACAGATACGCAGTATTTT. The V call is TRBV6-5, the J call TRBJ2-3; D may be TRBD2 (6 bases). V was shortened by 8 bases and J by 3 bases, with 15 bases between the two germline ends. There are 14 residues in the CDR3. CDR1 and CDR2 from the germline V gene are MNHEY and SVGAGI.

The V gene is TRBV24-1, the J gene TRBJ2-7; tentative D call: TRBD2 (7 bases). The germline CDR1 and CDR2 sequences are KGHDR and SFDVKD. The CDR3 spans 16 residues. V was trimmed by 5 bases and J by 1 base, leaving 17 bases between them. The chain's CDR3 is CATSVSEGGKSYEQYF. Written as DNA, the CDR3 is TGTGCCACCAGTGTTTCGGAGGGGGGGAAGTCCTACGAGCAGTACTTC.